The source of this T cell receptor beta chain is a study of T cell changes during pregnancy in multiple sclerosis. Libraries were prepared by immunoSEQ multiplex PCR; TCRdb keeps only in-frame clonotypes and omits some of them. The table shows approximately 27,000 clones, with over 85% occurring only once. The sequencing here drew on CD4+ T cells from peripheral blood mononuclear cells, taken in the first trimester of pregnancy. The receptor comes from a female donor with multiple sclerosis, enrolled in a pregnancy study.

CDR3 nucleotide sequence: TGTGCCAGCAGTGTAGAGGAGACCCAGTACTTC. This codes for CASSVEETQYF. The chain couples TRBV2 to TRBJ2-5; D uncertain. This CDR3 is 11 amino acids long. CDR1 is SNHLY and CDR2 is FYNNEI in the germline V gene. V was cut by 4 bases and J by 5 bases, with 5 bases left in between.